This is a list of T cell receptor beta chains from one sample in a study of graft-versus-host responses after intestinal transplantation. Assay: immunoSEQ multiplex PCR; the TCRdb copy retains only in-frame clones and omits some. Here the sample spans roughly 20,000 clones, around 38% being singletons. Sequencing was performed on alloreactive CD8+ T cells from a mixed lymphocyte reaction culture, taken before intestinal transplant. These TCRs come from a human patient who received an intestinal transplant. Both conserved end residues are part of each CDR3. D genes are given only for firm matches. The size entry is marked missing in some rows and otherwise reads once, few, many or a size class.

CDR3 DNA	CDR3 protein	J gene	clone size	D gene	V gene
TGCAGCGGCCAGGACAGGGCCCACTACAATGAGCAGTTCTTC	CSGQDRAHYNEQFF	TRBJ2-1	-	TRBD1	TRBV29-1
TGCGCCAGCAGCAGGTCCGGGAGCCCCAGCTCCTACAATGAGCAGTTCTTC	CASSRSGSPSSYNEQFF	TRBJ2-1	few	-	TRBV4-1
TGTGCCAGCAGCCTATCCAGGGGGATCACTGAAGCTTTCTTT	CASSLSRGITEAFF	TRBJ1-1	-	TRBD1	TRBV7-3
TGTGCCAGCAGCTTAGTGGTGGATGGTCTTCAGTTCTTC	CASSLVVDGLQFF	TRBJ2-1	-	-	TRBV7-9
TGTGCCAGCAGCACCGGACTAGCAGTGGATACGCAGTATTTT	CASSTGLAVDTQYF	TRBJ2-3	few	TRBD2	TRBV7-3
TGCGCCAGCAGCCAAGAGTTGGCCTATGAGCAGTTCTTC	CASSQELAYEQFF	TRBJ2-1	once	-	TRBV4-1
TGTGCCAGCAGCTTTCTCGGGGGGGTAGAGGGCTACACCTTC	CASSFLGGVEGYTF	TRBJ1-2	-	-	TRBV5-4
TGCGCCAGCAGCGTGACTAGCGGGAGGGCGAGGAATGAGCAGTTCTTC	CASSVTSGRARNEQFF	TRBJ2-1	-	TRBD2	TRBV5-1
TGTGCCAGCAGGGTTAGCGAAAAGCAGTTCTTC	CASRVSEKQFF	TRBJ2-1	-	-	TRBV2
TGTGCCAGCACCTTGGGGACAGGGAATCAGCCCCAGCATTTT	CASTLGTGNQPQHF	TRBJ1-5	-	TRBD1	TRBV28
TGTGCCAGCAGTTTTTGCGACTATAGATGTCCCGGGGAGCTGTTTTTT	CASSFCDYRCPGELFF	TRBJ2-2	-	-	TRBV27
TGTGCCAGCAGCCTCGGGGGGGCCATGAACACTGAAGCTTTCTTT	CASSLGGAMNTEAFF	TRBJ1-1	-	-	TRBV7-3
TGTGCCAGCAGTGCTCCGGCCCACCGGGAGACCCAGTACTTC	CASSAPAHRETQYF	TRBJ2-5	-	-	TRBV2
TGTGCCAGCAGCTTAGGACAGGTTACCAACTATGGCTACACCTTC	CASSLGQVTNYGYTF	TRBJ1-2	-	-	TRBV7-9
TGTGCCAGCAGTTACTCAGGGGCTCATCAGCCCCAGCATTTT	CASSYSGAHQPQHF	TRBJ1-5	-	-	TRBV6-6
TGCGCCAGCAGTGATACTAGCGGGATCACAGATACGCAGTATTTT	CASSDTSGITDTQYF	TRBJ2-3	few	TRBD2	TRBV10-1
TGCGCCAGCAGTGGAGGACGGGACTCTGGAAACACCATATATTTT	CASSGGRDSGNTIYF	TRBJ1-3	-	-	TRBV5-1
TGTGCCAGCTCATTCGCGGCGGGGGTTCCTAGCACAGATACGCAGTATTTT	CASSFAAGVPSTDTQYF	TRBJ2-3	-	TRBD2	TRBV18
TGTGCCAGCAGCTCTGACCTCCTAGCGGGGCCGAGCTCCTACAATGAGCAGTTCTTC	CASSSDLLAGPSSYNEQFF	TRBJ2-1	few	TRBD2	TRBV5-4
TGTGCCAGCAGGAGGACAGGGGGCGACGAGCAGTACTTC	CASRRTGGDEQYF	TRBJ2-7	-	TRBD1	TRBV6-1
TGTGCCAGCAGTTACTTGGGGGAGCTGTTTTTT	CASSYLGELFF	TRBJ2-2	-	-	TRBV6-5
TGCGCCAGCAGCCAAGATGGCTACGAGCAGTACTTC	CASSQDGYEQYF	TRBJ2-7	-	-	TRBV4-1
TGTGCCAGCAGCAACAGGGTAACCCGGGAGACCCAGTACTTC	CASSNRVTRETQYF	TRBJ2-5	-	-	TRBV6-5